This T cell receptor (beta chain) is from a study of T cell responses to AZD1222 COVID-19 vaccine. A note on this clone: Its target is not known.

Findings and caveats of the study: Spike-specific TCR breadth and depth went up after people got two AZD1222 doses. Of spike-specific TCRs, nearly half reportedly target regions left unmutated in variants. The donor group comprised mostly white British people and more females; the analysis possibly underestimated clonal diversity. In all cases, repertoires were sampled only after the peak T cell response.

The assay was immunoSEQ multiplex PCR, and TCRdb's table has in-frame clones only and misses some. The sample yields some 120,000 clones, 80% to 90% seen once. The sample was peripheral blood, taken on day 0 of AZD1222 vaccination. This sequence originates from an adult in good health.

CDR3 amino acids: CASSLTSGYGYTF. The CDR3 DNA is TGTGCCAGCAGTTTGACGTCAGGCTATGGCTACACCTTC. The V and J genes are TRBV27 and TRBJ1-2; D is uncertain. V was clipped by 3 bases and J by 4 bases, with 9 bases between them. Germline V gives CDR1 MNHEY, CDR2 SMNVEV (reference sequence). This CDR3 comprises 13 residues.